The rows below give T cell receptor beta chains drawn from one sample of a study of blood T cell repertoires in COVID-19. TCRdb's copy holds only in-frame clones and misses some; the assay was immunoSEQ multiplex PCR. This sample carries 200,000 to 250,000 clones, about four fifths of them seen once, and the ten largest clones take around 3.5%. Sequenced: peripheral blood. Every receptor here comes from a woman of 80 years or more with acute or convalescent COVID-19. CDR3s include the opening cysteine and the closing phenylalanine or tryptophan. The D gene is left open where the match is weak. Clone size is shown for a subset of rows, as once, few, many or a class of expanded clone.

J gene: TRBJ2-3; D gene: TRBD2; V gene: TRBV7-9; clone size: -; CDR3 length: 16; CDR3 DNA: TGTGCCAGCAGCTTTTGGACTAGACCCCTCGCAGATACGCAGTATTTT; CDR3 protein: CASSFWTRPLADTQYF
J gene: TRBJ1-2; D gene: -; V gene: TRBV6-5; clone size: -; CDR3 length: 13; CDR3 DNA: TGTGCCAGCAGTTGGACACCTAACTATGGCTACACCTTC; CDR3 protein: CASSWTPNYGYTF
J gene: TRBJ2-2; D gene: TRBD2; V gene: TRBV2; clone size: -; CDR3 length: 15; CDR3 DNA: TGTGCCAGCAGTTCGGGAGGGGGGAGCACCGGGGAGCTGTTTTTT; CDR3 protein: CASSSGGGSTGELFF
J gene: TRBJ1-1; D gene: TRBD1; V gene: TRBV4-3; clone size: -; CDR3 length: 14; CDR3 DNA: TGCGCCAGCAGCCAAGTCCCCCCGGGGACAGGGACTTTCTTT; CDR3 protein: CASSQVPPGTGTFF
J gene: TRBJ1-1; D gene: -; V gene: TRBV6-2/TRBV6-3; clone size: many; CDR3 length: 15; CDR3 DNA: TGTGCCAGCAGTCTAGGGGATAACATGAACACTGAAGCTTTCTTT; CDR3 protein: CASSLGDNMNTEAFF
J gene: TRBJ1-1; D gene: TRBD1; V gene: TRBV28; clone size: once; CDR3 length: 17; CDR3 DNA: TGTGCCAGCAGTTTTCCCAGGGGGCACCCCCGTAACACTGAAGCTTTCTTT; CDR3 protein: CASSFPRGHPRNTEAFF
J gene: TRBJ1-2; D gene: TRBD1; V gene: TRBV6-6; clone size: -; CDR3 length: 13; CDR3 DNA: TGTGCCAGCAGATCCGACAGGGTGTCAGGCTACACCTTC; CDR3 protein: CASRSDRVSGYTF
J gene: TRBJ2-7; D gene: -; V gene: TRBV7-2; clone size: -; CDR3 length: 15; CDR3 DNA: TGTGCCAGCAGCTTAGTGGCGGGGCCCTCCTACGAGCAGTACTTC; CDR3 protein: CASSLVAGPSYEQYF
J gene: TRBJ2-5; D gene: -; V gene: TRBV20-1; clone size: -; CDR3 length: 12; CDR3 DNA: TGCAGTGCTAGTACTACCGCGGAGACCCAGTACTTC; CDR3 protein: CSASTTAETQYF
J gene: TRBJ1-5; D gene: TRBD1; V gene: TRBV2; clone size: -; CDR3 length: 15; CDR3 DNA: TGTGCCAGCAGTGTGGGACAGGGAGTGAGGCAGCCCCAGCATTTT; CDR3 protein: CASSVGQGVRQPQHF
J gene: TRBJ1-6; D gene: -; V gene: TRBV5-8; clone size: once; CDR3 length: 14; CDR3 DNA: TGTGCCAGCAGCTTGATACGGTATAATTCACCCCTCCACTTT; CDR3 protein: CASSLIRYNSPLHF
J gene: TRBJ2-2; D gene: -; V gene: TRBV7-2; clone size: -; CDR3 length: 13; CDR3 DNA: TGTGCCAGCAGCACCGCGGGCACCGGGGAGCTGTTTTTT; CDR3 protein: CASSTAGTGELFF
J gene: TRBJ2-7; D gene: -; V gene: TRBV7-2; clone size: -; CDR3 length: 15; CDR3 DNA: TGTGCCAGCAGCTTAGCTCCCGGGGGGCACTACGAGCAGTACTTC; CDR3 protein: CASSLAPGGHYEQYF
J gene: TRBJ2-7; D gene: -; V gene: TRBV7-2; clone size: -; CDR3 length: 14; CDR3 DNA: TGTGCCAGCAGCCGCCCGGGGAGCTCCTACGAGCAGTACTTC; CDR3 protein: CASSRPGSSYEQYF
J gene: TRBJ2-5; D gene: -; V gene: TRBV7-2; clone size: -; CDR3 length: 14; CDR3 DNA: TGTGCCAGCAGCCCGCGGACTCAGCTCGAGACCCAGTACTTC; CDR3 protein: CASSPRTQLETQYF
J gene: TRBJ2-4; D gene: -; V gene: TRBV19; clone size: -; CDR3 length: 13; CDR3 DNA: TGTGCCAGTAACGCGGGTCGGGGAAACATTCAGTACTTC; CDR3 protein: CASNAGRGNIQYF
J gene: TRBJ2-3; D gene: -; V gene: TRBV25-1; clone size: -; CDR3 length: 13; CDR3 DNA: TGTGCCAGCAGTGCGTCTAGCACAGATACGCAGTATTTT; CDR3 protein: CASSASSTDTQYF
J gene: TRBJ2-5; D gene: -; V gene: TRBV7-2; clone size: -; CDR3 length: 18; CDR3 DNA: TGTGCCAGCAGCCCCCATCGGGGTACTAACCTCTTTCGAGAGACCCAGTACTTC; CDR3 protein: CASSPHRGTNLFRETQYF
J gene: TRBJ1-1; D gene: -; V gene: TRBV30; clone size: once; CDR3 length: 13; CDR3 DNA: TGTGCCTGGACGTGGCAGGGGAACACTGAAGCTTTCTTT; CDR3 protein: CAWTWQGNTEAFF
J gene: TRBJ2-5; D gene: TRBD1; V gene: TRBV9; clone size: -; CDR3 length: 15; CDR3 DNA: TGTGCCAGCAGCACCGGGACAGGTCAGCAAGAGACCCAGTACTTC; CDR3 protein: CASSTGTGQQETQYF
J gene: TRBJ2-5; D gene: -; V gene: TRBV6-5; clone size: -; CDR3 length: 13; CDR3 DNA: TGTGCCAGCAGTTACTCGGCCGGGGAGACCCAGTACTTC; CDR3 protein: CASSYSAGETQYF
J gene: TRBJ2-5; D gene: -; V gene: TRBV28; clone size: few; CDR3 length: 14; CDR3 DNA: TGTGCCAGCAGTTTAGATCAGGGGATAGAGACCCAGTACTTC; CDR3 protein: CASSLDQGIETQYF
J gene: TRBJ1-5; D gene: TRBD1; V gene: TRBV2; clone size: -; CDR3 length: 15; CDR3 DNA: TGTGCCAGCACCCCGCTCACAGGGGGCGAGGAGCCCCAGCATTTT; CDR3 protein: CASTPLTGGEEPQHF
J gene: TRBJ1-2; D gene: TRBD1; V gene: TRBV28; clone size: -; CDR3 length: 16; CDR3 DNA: TGTGCCAGCAGTTTATACAGGTCGGGACAGCCCTATGGCTACACCTTC; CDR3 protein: CASSLYRSGQPYGYTF
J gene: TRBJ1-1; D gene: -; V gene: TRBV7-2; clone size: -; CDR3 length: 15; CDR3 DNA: TGTGCCAGCAGCTTAGGAGCCACCCAGAACACTGAAGCTTTCTTT; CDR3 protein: CASSLGATQNTEAFF
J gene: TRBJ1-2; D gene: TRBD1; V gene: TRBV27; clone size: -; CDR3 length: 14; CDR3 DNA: TGTGCCAGCAGTTTATCGACAGGGATGTGGGGCTACACCTTC; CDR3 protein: CASSLSTGMWGYTF
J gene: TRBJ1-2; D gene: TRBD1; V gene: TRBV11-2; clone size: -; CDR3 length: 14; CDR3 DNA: TGTGCCAGCAGCCGGGACAGGGGGCGATATGGCTACACCTTC; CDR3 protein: CASSRDRGRYGYTF
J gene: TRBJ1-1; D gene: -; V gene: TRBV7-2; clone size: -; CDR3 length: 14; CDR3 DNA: TGTGCCAGCAGCTTATGGCAGCGCAATAATGAAGCTTTCTTT; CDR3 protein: CASSLWQRNNEAFF
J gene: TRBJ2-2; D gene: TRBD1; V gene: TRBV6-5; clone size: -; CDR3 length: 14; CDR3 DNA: TGTGCCGGACGCAGGGGGCCGAACACCGGGGAGCTGTTTTTT; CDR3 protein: CAGRRGPNTGELFF
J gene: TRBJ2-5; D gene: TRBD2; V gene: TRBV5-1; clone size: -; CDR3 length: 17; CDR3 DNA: TGCGCCAGCAGCTTGGGATGGACTAGCGGGGTCCAAGAGACCCAGTACTTC; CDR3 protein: CASSLGWTSGVQETQYF
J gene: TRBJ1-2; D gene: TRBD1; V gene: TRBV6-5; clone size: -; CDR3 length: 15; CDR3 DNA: TGTGCCAGCAGGGATAGGGGACAGGGGGGATATGGCTACACCTTC; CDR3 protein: CASRDRGQGGYGYTF
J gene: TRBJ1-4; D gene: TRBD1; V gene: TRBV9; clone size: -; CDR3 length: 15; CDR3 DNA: TGTGCCAGCAGCGTATCCGGGACAGGGGAGGAAAAACTGTTTTTT; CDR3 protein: CASSVSGTGEEKLFF
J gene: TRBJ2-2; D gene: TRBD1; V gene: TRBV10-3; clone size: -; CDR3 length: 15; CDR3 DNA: TGTGCCATCAGCTCCGGACAGGGGAACACCGGGGAGCTGTTTTTT; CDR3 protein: CAISSGQGNTGELFF
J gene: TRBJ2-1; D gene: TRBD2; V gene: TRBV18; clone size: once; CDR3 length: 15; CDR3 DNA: TGTGCCAGCTCACCGAAAGCGGGGGGGTACAATGAGCAGTTCTTC; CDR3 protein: CASSPKAGGYNEQFF
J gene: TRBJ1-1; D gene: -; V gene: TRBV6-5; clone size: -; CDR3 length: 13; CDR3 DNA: TGTGCCAGCATCACGAGCCGTGGCACTGAAGCTTTCTTT; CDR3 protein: CASITSRGTEAFF
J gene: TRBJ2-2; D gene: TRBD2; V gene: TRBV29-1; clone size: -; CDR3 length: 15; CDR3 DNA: TGCAGCGTTGCGGGGACTAGCGGGACCACCGGGGAGCTGTTTTTT; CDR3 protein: CSVAGTSGTTGELFF
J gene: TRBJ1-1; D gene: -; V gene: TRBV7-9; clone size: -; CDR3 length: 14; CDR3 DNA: TGTGCCAGCAGCTTAGCTGGGGCGGGGGCTGAAGCTTTCTTT; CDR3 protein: CASSLAGAGAEAFF
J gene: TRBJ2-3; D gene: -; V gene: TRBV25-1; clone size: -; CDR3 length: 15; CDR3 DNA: TGTGCCAGCAGTGAAGGCCAGCGGAGCACAGATACGCAGTATTTT; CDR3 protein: CASSEGQRSTDTQYF
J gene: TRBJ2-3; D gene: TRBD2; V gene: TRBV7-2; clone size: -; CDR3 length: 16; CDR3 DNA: TGTGCCAGCAGCTTAGTATCCGGGGGGGAGCGGGGTACGCAGTATTTT; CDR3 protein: CASSLVSGGERGTQYF
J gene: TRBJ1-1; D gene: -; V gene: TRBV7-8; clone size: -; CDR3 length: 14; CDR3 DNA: TGTGCCAGCAGCTTACCAGGGGAACCTGGGGAAGCTTTCTTT; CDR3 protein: CASSLPGEPGEAFF
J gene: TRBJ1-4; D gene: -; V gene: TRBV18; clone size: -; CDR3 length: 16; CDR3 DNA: TGTGCCAGCTCCCTCAGGACAGAAACAACTAATGAAAAACTGTTTTTT; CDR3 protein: CASSLRTETTNEKLFF
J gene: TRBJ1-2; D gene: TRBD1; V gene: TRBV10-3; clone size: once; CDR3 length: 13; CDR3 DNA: TGTGCCGCTAACAGGGGGCTTAACTATGGCTACACCTTC; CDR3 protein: CAANRGLNYGYTF
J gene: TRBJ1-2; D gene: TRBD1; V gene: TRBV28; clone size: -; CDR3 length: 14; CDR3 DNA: TGTGCCAGCAGCCGAGGGGTAGGGGGCGATGGCTACACCTTC; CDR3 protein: CASSRGVGGDGYTF
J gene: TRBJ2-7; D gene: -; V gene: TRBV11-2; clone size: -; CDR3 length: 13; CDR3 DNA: TGTGCCAGCAGCTCCATCAGCTCCTACGAGCAGTACTTC; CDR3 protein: CASSSISSYEQYF
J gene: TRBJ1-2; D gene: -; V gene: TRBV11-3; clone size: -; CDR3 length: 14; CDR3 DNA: TGTGCCAGCAGCCCCCGAGGAACAACCTATGGCTACACCTTC; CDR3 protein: CASSPRGTTYGYTF
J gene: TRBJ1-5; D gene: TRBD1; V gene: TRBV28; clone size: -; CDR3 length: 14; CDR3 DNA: TGTGCCAGCAGACTCGACAGGGGGAATCAGCCCCAGCATTTT; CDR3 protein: CASRLDRGNQPQHF
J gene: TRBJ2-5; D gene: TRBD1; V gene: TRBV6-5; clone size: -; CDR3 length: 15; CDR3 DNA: TGTGCCAGCAGTACGGGACAGGCGGTCTCTGAGACCCAGTACTTC; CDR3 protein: CASSTGQAVSETQYF
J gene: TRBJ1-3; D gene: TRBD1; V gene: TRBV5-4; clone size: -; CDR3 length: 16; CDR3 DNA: TGTGCCAGCAGCCTGGACAGGGGGCGGTCTGGAAACACCATATATTTT; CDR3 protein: CASSLDRGRSGNTIYF
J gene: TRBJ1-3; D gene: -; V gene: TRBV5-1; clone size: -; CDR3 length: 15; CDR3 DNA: TGCGCCAGCAGCTTGGCTTACAGCTCTGGAAACACCATATATTTT; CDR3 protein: CASSLAYSSGNTIYF
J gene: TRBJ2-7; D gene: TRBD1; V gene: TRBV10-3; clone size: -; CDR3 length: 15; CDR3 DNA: TGTGCCATCAGTGAGGGGGGACAGAGAACCTACGAGCAGTACTTC; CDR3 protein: CAISEGGQRTYEQYF
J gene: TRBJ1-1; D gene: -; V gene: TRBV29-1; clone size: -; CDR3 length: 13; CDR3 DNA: TGCAGCGCTTACAGGGTGTCTGACACTGAAGCTTTCTTT; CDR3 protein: CSAYRVSDTEAFF
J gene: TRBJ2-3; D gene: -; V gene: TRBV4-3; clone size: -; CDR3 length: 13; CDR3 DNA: TGCGCCAGCAGCCAACTCGGCACAGATACGCAGTATTTT; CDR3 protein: CASSQLGTDTQYF
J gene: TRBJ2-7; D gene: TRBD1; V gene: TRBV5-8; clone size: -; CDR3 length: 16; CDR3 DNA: TGTGCCAGCAGCTTCATATTTGGACAGGGTGGCTACGAGCAGTACTTC; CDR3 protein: CASSFIFGQGGYEQYF
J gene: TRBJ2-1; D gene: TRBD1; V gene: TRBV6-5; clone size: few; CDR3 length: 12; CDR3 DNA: TGTGCCAGCAATTCCCCCGGGACAGGGGAGTTCTTC; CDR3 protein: CASNSPGTGEFF
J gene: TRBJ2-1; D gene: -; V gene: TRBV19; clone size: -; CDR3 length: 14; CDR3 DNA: TGTGCCAGTAGTTTAGCGGCGGATATGGATGAGCAGTTCTTC; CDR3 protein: CASSLAADMDEQFF
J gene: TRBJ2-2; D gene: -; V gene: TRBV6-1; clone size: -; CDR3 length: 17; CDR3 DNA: TGTGCCAGCAGTGAAGGTGTGCAAGCCGCCCGCACCGGGGAGCTGTTTTTT; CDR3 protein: CASSEGVQAARTGELFF
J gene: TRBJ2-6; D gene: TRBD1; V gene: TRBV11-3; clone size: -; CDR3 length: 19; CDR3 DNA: TGTGCCAGCAGCTTATGGGCGGGACAGGGCTCCTCTGGGGCCAACGTCCTGACTTTC; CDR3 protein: CASSLWAGQGSSGANVLTF
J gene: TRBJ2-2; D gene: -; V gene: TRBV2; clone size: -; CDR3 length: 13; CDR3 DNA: TGTGCCAGCAGGGAGTCGAACACCGGGGAGCTGTTTTTT; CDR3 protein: CASRESNTGELFF
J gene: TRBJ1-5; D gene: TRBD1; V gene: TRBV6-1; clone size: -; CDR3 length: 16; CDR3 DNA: TGTGCCAGCAGTGTAAGCCCGGGACAGATTAGTCAGCCCCAGCATTTT; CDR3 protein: CASSVSPGQISQPQHF